The next 25 T cell receptor beta chains were all read from a single sample in a study of CD4 T cells in relation to SARS-CoV-2 and coronaviruses. Their antigen targets remain unknown. Before the COVID-19 pandemic, during about 2011-2019, CD4+ T cells were taken from unexposed donors. The cells were cultured for under twelve days before CD4+ T cells were isolated. Generated by immunoSEQ multiplex PCR, the TCRdb table keeps only in-frame clones and is missing some. The sample holds about 26,000 clones, over 60% seen once. Sequencing input: CD4+ T cells from PBMCs, cultured in vitro. These receptors were obtained from a human donor in good health.

About this clone: As the CDR3 is not closed by the conserved phenylalanine or tryptophan, this likely results from a read error. The DNA is left out, because the CDR3 cannot be placed on it with certainty; the CDR3 is given as TCRdb lists it. The J gene is TRBJ1-4, the V gene TRBV25-1. The CDR3 has 8 residues if both end residues are counted. Germline-derived CDR1 and CDR2 are MGHDK and SYGVNS. Here the CDR3 reads CASSPAGM.

This clone was seen only a few times. The J gene is TRBJ2-7, the V gene TRBV20-1; tentatively, D is TRBD1 (5 bases). This CDR3 has 11 amino acids. Germline assignment: CDR1 DFQATT and CDR2 SNEGSKA (reference sequence). V lost 4 bases and J 3 bases, leaving 7 bases between the germline ends. CDR3 region: CSANQGYEQYF. The CDR3 region has the DNA TGCAGTGCTAACCAGGGCTACGAGCAGTACTTC.

The V call is TRBV5-1, the J call TRBJ1-2, with 11 nucleotides matching TRBD1. CDR3 length: 15 amino acids. Germline lookup yields CDR1 SGHRS and CDR2 YFSETQ. The V gene end was trimmed by 3 bases and the J gene end by 4 bases; junction bases not matched to a gene: 5. The CDR3 DNA reads TGCGCCAGCAGCTCTGGCGGACAGGGGGCCTATGGCTACACCTTC. This encodes CASSSGGQGAYGYTF.

This clone was observed a single time. The J gene is TRBJ1-5, the V gene TRBV4-1; D might be TRBD1 (6 bases). The germline CDR1 and CDR2 sequences are MGHRA and YSYEKL. The ends were cut back, 1 base at V and 5 bases at J, with 15 bases in the middle. There are 16 residues in the CDR3. The CDR3 sequence is CASSQVGWGADQPQHF. The CDR3 coding sequence is TGCGCCAGCAGCCAAGTTGGGTGGGGGGCTGATCAGCCCCAGCATTTT.

This chain joins TRBV4-1 and TRBJ1-3, with a weak D call TRBD1 (5 bases). V dropped 8 bases and J dropped 0 bases, with 5 bases sitting between them. This CDR3 region has 12 residues. The germline CDR1 and CDR2 sequences are MGHRA and YSYEKL. CDR3 DNA sequence: TGCGCCAGCGGGGGCTCTGGAAACACCATATATTTT. Protein: CASGGSGNTIYF.

V gene TRBV5-6 combines with J gene TRBJ2-5; TRBD2 might be the D (6 bases). The germline CDR1 and CDR2 sequences are SGHDT and YYEEEE. The CDR3 runs to 15 residues. V shed 2 bases and J shed 5 bases, with 16 bases lying between them. The CDR3: CASSFREGLAETQYF. As DNA, the CDR3 is TGTGCCAGCAGCTTCCGGGAAGGGCTAGCGGAGACCCAGTACTTC. Full variable domain (missing parts from reference TRBV5-6 and TRBJ2-5): DAGVTQSPTHLIKTRGQQVTLRCSPKSGHDTVSWYQQALGQGPQFIFQYYEEEERQRGNFPDRFSGHQFPNYSSELNVNALLLGDSALYLCASSFREGLAETQYFGPGTRLLVL.

The rearrangement joins TRBV7-2 to TRBJ1-4; D may be TRBD1 (5 bases). CDR1 is SGHTA, CDR2 FQGNSA, per germline. Between the trimmed V and J ends, which lost 1 base and 8 bases, there was a span of 14 bases. This CDR3 is 15 amino acids long. CDR3 in DNA: TGTGCCAGCAGCTTAGGGACACCGGGTCGGGAAAAACTGTTTTTT. Translating gives CASSLGTPGREKLFF.

The genes are TRBV7-2 and TRBJ2-3, with no clear D. This CDR3 is 15 amino acids long. CDR1 is SGHTA, CDR2 FQGNSA, per germline. V was pared by 8 bases and J by 0 bases, with 15 bases between. In DNA, the CDR3 is TGTGCCAGCGTACCCCCGGGCCTAAGCACAGATACGCAGTATTTT. Protein product: CASVPPGLSTDTQYF.

The chain couples TRBV5-6 to TRBJ1-2; TRBD1 might be the D (5 bases). The germline gives CDR1 SGHDT, CDR2 YYEEEE. V lost 2 bases and J lost 4, with 9 bases in between. This CDR3 contains 13 residues. Here the CDR3 DNA reads TGTGCCAGCAGCTTAATTGACAGCTATGGCTACACCTTC. Translated, it gives CASSLIDSYGYTF.

This clone was found a few times. The CDR3 region has the DNA TGTGCCAGGAGGGTACGGGGGGGCCTCGCCGGGGAGCTGTTTTTT. Translating gives CARRVRGGLAGELFF. This sequence joins TRBV9 and TRBJ2-2; 8 bases are shared with TRBD2. The CDR3 length is 15 residues. Trimming cost V 8 bases and J 6 bases; bases outside gene matches: 12. Germline V gene lookup returns CDR1 SGDLS and CDR2 YYNGEE.

V usage is TRBV19 and J usage is TRBJ2-5, with TRBD2 identical over 11 bases. The CDR3 length is 16 residues. Trimming took 5 bases from V and 2 from J; bases not matched to a gene: 7. Looked up from germline, CDR1 is LNHDA and CDR2 is SQIVND (reference sequence). Here the CDR3 DNA reads TGTGCCAGTAGTGTGACTAGCGGGGCGATACAAGAGACCCAGTACTTC. The encoded protein is CASSVTSGAIQETQYF.

The CDR3 bases are TGTGCCAGCAGCTCCATTAAGGGGGGAGAGAACGAGCAGTACTTC. Translating it yields CASSSIKGGENEQYF. The V gene is TRBV11-2, the J gene TRBJ2-7, with D perhaps given as TRBD1 or TRBD2 (6 bases each). CDR1 and CDR2 from the germline V gene are SGHAT and FQNNGV. The CDR3 is 15 amino acids. Trimming took 4 bases from V and 5 from J, leaving 18 bases between them.

This chain uses TRBV19 with TRBJ2-5; the D gene is possibly TRBD2 (5 bases). Trimming shortened V by 4 bases and J by 2 bases, and 8 bases separated the two germline ends. This CDR3 is built from 13 residues. The V gene's germline CDR1 is LNHDA and CDR2 SQIVND (reference sequence). The CDR3 region is CASSREIQETQYF. The CDR3 DNA follows: TGTGCCAGTAGTAGGGAGATTCAAGAGACCCAGTACTTC.

The chain has TRBV5-1 and TRBJ1-1; 9 bases line up with TRBD1. CDR1 is SGHRS, CDR2 YFSETQ, per germline. CDR3 length: 14 residues. Trimming removed 2 bases from V and 4 bases from J; junction bases left unmatched: 3. The CDR3 reads CASSFGTGRTEAFF. Here the CDR3 DNA reads TGCGCCAGCAGCTTCGGGACAGGGCGCACTGAAGCTTTCTTT.

This chain connects TRBV7-9 to TRBJ2-7; D is undetermined. CDR1 is SEHNR and CDR2 is FQNEAQ in the germline V gene (reference sequence). The V gene lost 5 bases and the J gene lost 4 bases, with 18 bases spanning the gap. The CDR3 runs 15 residues. CDR3 sequence: CASSQQSHALYEQYF. The CDR3 coding sequence is TGTGCCAGCAGCCAGCAGTCCCACGCCCTTTACGAGCAGTACTTC.

The genes are TRBV7-2 and TRBJ1-1; 11 bases agree with TRBD1. The J segment lost 8 bases and the V segment lost 5 bases, leaving 4 bases of the junction unmatched. The CDR3 has 13 residues. The germline CDR1 and CDR2 sequences are SGHTA and FQGNSA. Here the CDR3 reads CASSTGQGAEAFF. The CDR3 DNA follows: TGTGCCAGCAGCACCGGACAGGGGGCAGAAGCTTTCTTT.

The chain links TRBV18 to TRBJ1-1, with D unclear. CDR3 size: 13 residues. CDR1 and CDR2 from the germline V gene are KGHSH and LQKENI. The V end was cut by 2 bases, the J end by 1 base, with 5 bases between. The CDR3: CASSPSQNTEAFF. The CDR3 DNA follows: TGTGCCAGCTCACCATCCCAGAACACTGAAGCTTTCTTT.

The chain carries TRBV2 and TRBJ2-2; 11 positions match TRBD2. Losses at the gene ends were 5 bases for V and 4 bases for J; bases not matched to a gene: 3. The CDR3 contains 15 residues. Germline assignment: CDR1 SNHLY and CDR2 FYNNEI. The CDR3 coding sequence is TGTGCCAGCAGTTTTACTAGCGGGAGCACCGGGGAGCTGTTTTTT. The encoded protein is CASSFTSGSTGELFF.

CDR3 sequence (DNA): TGTGCCAGCAGCCCTGGCCTAGCGGAAGAGACCCAGTACTTC. This sequence encodes CASSPGLAEETQYF. The chain couples TRBV5-4 to TRBJ2-5; 7 bases are shared with TRBD2. Germline V gene data show CDR1 as SGHNT and CDR2 as YYREEE (reference sequence). This CDR3 has 14 residues. V gave up 4 bases and J gave up 3 bases; unmatched junction bases: 6.

The V call is TRBV5-4, the J call TRBJ2-1; 9 nucleotides agree with TRBD1. With 4 bases clipped from V and 3 bases from J, the junction kept 2 bases outside the gene matches. CDR1 is SGHNT, CDR2 YYREEE, per germline (reference sequence). This CDR3 region has 14 residues. The CDR3 reads CASSRQGGYNEQFF. The CDR3 coding sequence is TGTGCCAGCAGCCGACAGGGGGGCTACAATGAGCAGTTCTTC.

The chain links TRBV4-2 to TRBJ2-5; TRBD2 aligns across 11 bases. V gave up 2 bases and J gave up 5 bases; unmatched junction bases: 7. Germline V gives CDR1 LGHNA, CDR2 YNFKEQ. This CDR3 spans 16 amino acids. CDR3 amino acids: CASSQNSGRGVETQYF. The CDR3 nucleotides are TGTGCCAGCAGCCAAAATAGCGGGAGGGGGGTGGAGACCCAGTACTTC.

This clone has just one count. The V and J genes are TRBV28 and TRBJ2-7, with 7 bases aligning to TRBD1. The V and J ends lost 7 bases and 3 bases, in that order; junction bases with no gene match: 6. The CDR3 is made up of 13 amino acids. Germline CDR1 reads MDHEN; CDR2 reads SYDVKM. CDR3 protein: CASIGDSHYEQYF. CDR3 DNA: TGTGCCAGCATTGGGGACAGCCACTACGAGCAGTACTTC.

The rearrangement uses TRBV2 and TRBJ1-2, with a weak D call TRBD1 (5 bases). From germline, CDR1 is SNHLY and CDR2 FYNNEI. V lost 6 bases to trimming and J lost 1 base, with 12 bases between them. The CDR3 sequence is 14 residues long. CDR3 DNA: TGTGCCAGCAGGCGAGGGGAGGGTAACTATGGCTACACCTTC. Its protein product is CASRRGEGNYGYTF.

The rearrangement uses TRBV12-3 or TRBV12-4 and TRBJ2-3; D may match TRBD1 or TRBD2 (5 bases each). This CDR3 comprises 13 residues. The ends were cut back, 5 bases at V and 4 bases at J, with 10 bases in the middle. CDR3 in amino acids: CASSRTLADTQYF. The CDR3 region has the DNA TGTGCCAGCAGTAGGACACTAGCAGATACGCAGTATTTT.

The V call is TRBV20-1, the J call TRBJ2-7, with 7 bases matching TRBD1. The V segment lost 3 bases and the J segment 3 bases; nucleotides outside the gene matches: 14. Germline V gene lookup returns CDR1 DFQATT and CDR2 SNEGSKA (reference sequence). The CDR3 runs 16 residues. CDR3 protein: CSASGLSGDSRYEQYF. Here the CDR3 DNA reads TGCAGTGCTAGTGGGCTGTCCGGGGACAGCCGCTACGAGCAGTACTTC.